Reported below is one T cell receptor beta chain. Trimming took 3 bases from V and 7 from J; bases not matched to a gene: 5. CDR1 MDHEN and CDR2 SYDVKM come from the germline V gene. The CDR3 covers 14 residues. The data were taken from a study of shared clonotypes between healthy human individuals. About the study: Each donor's CD4 naive and CD4 memory cells filled three plates apiece, CD8 naive two, and CD8 memory one.

In the source study's methods: Owing to the provision of junction-only sequences devoid of quality scores by immunoSEQ, filtering differed. Clones were read by immunoSEQ multiplex PCR, and TCRdb kept only the in-frame ones, dropping some. Clonal size and the V and J genes are those of that table, whereas D and trimming came from the DNA. This table has around 2.3 million clones, roughly 95% appearing once. The specimen was naive CD4+ T cells sorted from blood. Sample subset: CD45RA+ positively selected. This receptor was identified in a man in his late teens or twenties in good health. The V and J genes are TRBV28 and TRBJ2-7, with 11 bases aligning to TRBD2. The CDR3 sequence is CASSFSGGAREQYF. Written as DNA, the CDR3 is TGTGCCAGCAGTTTTAGCGGGGGGGCGAGAGAGCAGTACTTC.